The following is a T cell receptor (beta chain) sequence with its context. Antigen specificity is unknown. It was from alopecia areata patients that lesional scalp punch biopsies and peripheral blood were collected. The sample belongs to a study of CD8+ T cells in alopecia areata. The wider study: Oral tofacitinib, 5 to 10 mg twice daily, was given in an open-label trial. People stayed on tofacitinib for 6 to 18 months, then stopped the drug for 6 months.

Extraction of RNA preceded its reverse transcription into cDNA, which served as the sequencing template. The method was immunoSEQ multiplex PCR; TCRdb's version includes in-frame clones alone and lacks a portion of them. The sample has approximately 11,000 clones, over 60% seen once. The V and J ends lost 0 bases and 1 base respectively, with 6 bases between them. The CDR3 length is 13 residues. In germline, CDR1 is GTSNPN, CDR2 SVGIG (reference sequence). Findings of the study overall: Mice showed TCR sharing more clearly than patients did, possibly owing to HLA.

Sequencing input: skin. This TCR was recovered from a human donor with alopecia areata. The rearrangement joins TRBV30 to TRBJ1-1; unclear D gene. CDR3 DNA sequence: TGTGCCTGGAGTGTAAATCCGAACACTGAAGCTTTCTTT. Encoded protein: CAWSVNPNTEAFF.